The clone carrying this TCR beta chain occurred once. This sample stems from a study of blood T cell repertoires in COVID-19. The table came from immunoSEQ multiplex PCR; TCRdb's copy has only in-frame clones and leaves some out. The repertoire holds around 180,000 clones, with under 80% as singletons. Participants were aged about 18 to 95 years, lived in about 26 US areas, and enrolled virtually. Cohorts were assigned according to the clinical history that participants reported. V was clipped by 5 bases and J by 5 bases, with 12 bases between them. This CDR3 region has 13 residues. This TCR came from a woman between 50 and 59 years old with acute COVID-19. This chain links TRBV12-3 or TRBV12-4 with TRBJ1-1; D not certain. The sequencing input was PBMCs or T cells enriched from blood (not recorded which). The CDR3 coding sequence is TGTGCCAGCAGTCCATTCTCGGGAACTGAAGCTTTCTTT. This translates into CASSPFSGTEAFF.